What follows describes a single T cell receptor (beta chain). Any patient presenting with uncontrolled infection, other autoimmune disease, pregnancy or lactation was left out. TCR beta CDR3 regions were amplified from RNA. Researchers ran a first-round RT-PCR on the TCR CDR3 using the HTBI primer set. Using its own MiXCR run on the multiplex PCR reads, TCRdb lists one record per CDR3 protein. Altogether about 620,000 distinct CDR3 sequences are present, 15% to 20% being singletons, with the ten largest covering around 4%. The data stem from a study of T cells in Graves' hyperthyroidism and ophthalmopathy. About the research overall: Peripheral blood collection took place at initial diagnosis, before any treatment.

This CDR3 has 16 residues. Unmatched junction bases numbered 9, after V lost 0 bases and J lost 7 bases. Germline assignment: CDR1 SGHRS and CDR2 YFSETQ. The genes are TRBV5-1 and TRBJ1-5; TRBD1 aligns across 8 bases. Sequencing was performed on blood. The TCR originated in a woman in her thirties with Graves' hyperthyroidism. CDR3: CASSLGIQGARQPQHF. The CDR3 DNA follows: TGCGCCAGCAGCTTGGGGATCCAGGGGGCACGCCAGCCCCAGCATTTT.